The clone carrying this T cell receptor beta chain was detected only a few times. Whoever was chosen for sequencing had shown CD8+CD57+ cell expansion by flow cytometry. This specimen comes from a study of CD8+CD57+ T cells in acquired aplastic anemia. The template for TCR beta VDJ and CDR3 sequence profiling was genomic DNA. TCRdb recomputed calls from the reads with MiXCR, one row per CDR3 protein. The sample shows 200,000 to 250,000 distinct CDR3 sequences, about 62% of them seen only once. The length of the CDR3 is 16 residues. Germline CDR1 reads SGHTS; CDR2 reads YDEGEE. J gave up 0 bases and V 4 bases, and 7 bases lay outside the gene matches.

What was sequenced was sorted CD4+, CD8+, or CD8+CD57+ T cells (not recorded which) from PBMCs. The TCR originated in a human donor with aplastic anemia. The gene calls are TRBV5-8 and TRBJ1-1, with TRBD1 matching 9 bases. CDR3 in amino acids: CASSMDRGKMNTEAFF. In nucleotides, the CDR3 is TGTGCCAGCAGCATGGACAGGGGAAAGATGAACACTGAAGCTTTCTTT.